Listed here is a single TCR beta chain. The target of this receptor is not known. No base qualities exist here, and no much larger clone lies one base off it. This entry comes from a study of T cell changes during pregnancy in multiple sclerosis (dated by TCRdb to between 2017 and 2020). For the wider study: The study looked at changes in the T cell repertoire across pregnancy in women with multiple sclerosis.

From a lookup of the germline V gene (reference sequence), CDR1 and CDR2 are LNHDA and SQIVND. Trimming costs V 2 bases and J 1 base, and their ends lie 12 bases apart. Its CDR3 holds 16 amino acids, cysteine through phenylalanine. Only the CDR3 region is kept as DNA, spanning 48 bases read in frame from base 1. Receptor libraries were prepared by the immunoSEQ multiplex PCR assay. TCRdb took over this immuneACCESS table, retaining in-frame rearrangements with V and J assigned. Such tables are incomplete; in checked studies, under half of the missing clones stem from an unresolved V gene, and the remainder is unexplained. For this sample the table gives tens of thousands of clones, of which around 92% were detected only once. 2.5% to 3.5% of the sample is in the top ten clones.

Material: peripheral blood, obtained in the third trimester of pregnancy. This clonotype originated in a female donor in good health, enrolled as a control in a pregnancy study. The rearrangement combines TRBV19 with TRBJ1-3; TRBD1 is a weak D gene call, 5 bases matching. CDR3 region: CASSIFSGTSGNTIYF. The sequence in DNA is TGTGCCAGTAGTATATTTTCCGGGACTTCTGGAAACACCATATATTTT.